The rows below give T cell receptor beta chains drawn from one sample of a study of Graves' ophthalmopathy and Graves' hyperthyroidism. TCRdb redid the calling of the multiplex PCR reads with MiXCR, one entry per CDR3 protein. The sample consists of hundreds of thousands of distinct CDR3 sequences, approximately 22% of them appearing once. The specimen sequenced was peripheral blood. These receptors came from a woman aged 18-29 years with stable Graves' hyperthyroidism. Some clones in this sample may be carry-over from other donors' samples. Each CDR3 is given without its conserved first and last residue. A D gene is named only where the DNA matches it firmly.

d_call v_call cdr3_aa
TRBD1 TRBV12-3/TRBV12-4 ASSLAGGGRNTEAF
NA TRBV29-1 SVEDGRGAF
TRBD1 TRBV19 ASRRRGDRVRGQPQH
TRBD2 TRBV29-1 SVGTGGRGETQY
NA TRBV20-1 SAREGGSQETQY
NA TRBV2 ASSLDSRYTDAF
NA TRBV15 ATSRDRDPRQY
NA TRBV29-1 SVVGANQPQH
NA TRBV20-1 SARDLGGWAKNIQY
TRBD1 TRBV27 AIPDRRNTEAF
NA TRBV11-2 ASSIKGPQETQY
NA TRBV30 AWKLGGTGDQPQH
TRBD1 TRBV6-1 ASTGQVRETQY
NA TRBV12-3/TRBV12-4 ASSWTENQPQH
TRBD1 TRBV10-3 AISSRTGGIYEQY
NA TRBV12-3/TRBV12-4 ASSAGANYGYT
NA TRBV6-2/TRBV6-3 ASSSSTVLGTQY
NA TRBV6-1 ASSESGGTNQPQH
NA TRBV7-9 ASSELIGGPGELF
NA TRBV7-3 ASSSGLINTEAF
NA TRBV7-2 ASSLDRAKQY
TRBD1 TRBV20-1 SANPDRLNQPQH
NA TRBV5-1 ASSGAGRGKT
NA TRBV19 ASSGGLPYEQY
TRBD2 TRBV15 ATSRHYPTGREETQY
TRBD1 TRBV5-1 ASSLDSGQGDYGYT
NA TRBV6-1 ASIGNIQY
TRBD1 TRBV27 ASSSGGGYFGYT
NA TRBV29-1 SVTHGGIYGYT
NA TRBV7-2 ASSLRTTDNQPQH
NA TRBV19 ASTRDEFLSGANVLT
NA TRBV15 ATSRDSPILQETQY
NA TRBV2 ASSDDVSYEQY
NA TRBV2 ASGQLTNTGELF
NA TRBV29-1 SALKGTGFSGELF
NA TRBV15 ATSRDPPRTGSNYGYT
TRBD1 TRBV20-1 SAFRTGMNEAC
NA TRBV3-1 ASSHQGDNYGYT
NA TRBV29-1 SVEGAHQGQLF
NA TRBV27 ASSLSPGMGQPQH
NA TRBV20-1 SASPGVGREQY
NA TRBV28 ASTYSSPYEQY
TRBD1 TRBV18 ASSPTGERNHPQH
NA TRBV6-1 VSSEAARGLKAF
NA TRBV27 ASSWRVSPTTGELF
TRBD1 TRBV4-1 ASSLTGGEGYT
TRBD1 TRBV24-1 ATSVQGAEGYT
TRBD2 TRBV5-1 ASSKRTSGETQY
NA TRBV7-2 ASSYTGEPQY
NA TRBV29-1 SAVGQDYGYT
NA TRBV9 ASSGGGPDTQY
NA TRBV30 AWDRTAPSYEQY
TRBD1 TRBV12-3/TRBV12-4 ASQTGKFSYT
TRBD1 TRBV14 ASSANRGNTEAF
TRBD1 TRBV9 ASSIQGAGYT
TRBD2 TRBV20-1 SATIAGVKETQY
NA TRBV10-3 AISEGRRYTDAF
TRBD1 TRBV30 TWRLQGTQHYGYT
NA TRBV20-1 SAIRAGSYEQY
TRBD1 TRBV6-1 ASGQGQNQPQH